This note documents a single T cell receptor beta chain sequence. Its antigen is unknown. CDR3 length: 17 residues. Germline values: CDR1 LGHDT, CDR2 YNNKEL (reference sequence). V lost 5 bases and J 3 bases, leaving 20 bases between the germline ends. The data derive from a study of T cell responses to AZD1222 COVID-19 vaccine. Study-wide points: Every sample of the repertoires postdated the peak T cell response. Females made up more of the donors, who were largely white British, and clonal diversity may have come out too low. Nearly half of spike-specific TCRs reportedly target unmutated variant regions.

This table comes from immunoSEQ multiplex PCR, and its TCRdb copy is limited to in-frame clones, with some not included. The sample has approximately 180,000 clones, about 93% seen once. The rearrangement uses TRBV3-1 (or the pseudogene TRBV3-2) and TRBJ2-1, with a possible D match to TRBD2 (7 bases). The receptor was derived from an adult who received the MenACWY meningococcal vaccine as a control. This sample comprised peripheral blood, obtained 28 days after the second dose of the MenACWY control vaccine. CDR3 loop: CASSIRGGGAHYNEQFF. The CDR3 region has the DNA TGTGCCAGCAGCATAAGGGGAGGGGGGGCACACTACAATGAGCAGTTCTTC.